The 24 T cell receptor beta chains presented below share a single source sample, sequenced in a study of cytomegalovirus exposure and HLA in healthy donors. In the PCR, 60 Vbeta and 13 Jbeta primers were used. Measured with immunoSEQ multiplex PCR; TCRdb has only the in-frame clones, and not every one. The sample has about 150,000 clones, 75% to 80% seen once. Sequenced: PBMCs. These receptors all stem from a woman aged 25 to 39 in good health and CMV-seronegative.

The CDR3 DNA is TGTGCCAGCAGGCCGACAGGGATCGGAGAGACCCAGTACTTC. As protein: CASRPTGIGETQYF. The chain uses TRBV27 and TRBJ2-5; the match to TRBD1 covers 7 bases. This CDR3 is built from 14 residues. J gave up 4 bases and V 6 bases, and 8 bases lay outside the gene matches. From germline, CDR1 is MNHEY and CDR2 SMNVEV (reference sequence).

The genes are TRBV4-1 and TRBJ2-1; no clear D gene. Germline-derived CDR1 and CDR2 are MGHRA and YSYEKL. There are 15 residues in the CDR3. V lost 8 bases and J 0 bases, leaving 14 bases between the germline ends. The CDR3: CASALLGSSYNEQFF. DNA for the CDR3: TGCGCCAGCGCCCTTCTTGGCAGCTCCTACAATGAGCAGTTCTTC.

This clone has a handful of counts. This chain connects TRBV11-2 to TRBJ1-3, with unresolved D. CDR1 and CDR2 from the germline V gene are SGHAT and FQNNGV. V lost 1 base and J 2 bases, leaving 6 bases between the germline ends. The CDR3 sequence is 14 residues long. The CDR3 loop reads CASSLGSTGNTIYF. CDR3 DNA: TGTGCCAGCAGCTTAGGGAGCACTGGAAACACCATATATTTT.

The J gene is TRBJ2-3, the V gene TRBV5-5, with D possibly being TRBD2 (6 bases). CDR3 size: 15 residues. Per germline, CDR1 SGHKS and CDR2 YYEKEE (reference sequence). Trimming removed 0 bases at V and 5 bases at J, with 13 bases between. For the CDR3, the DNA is TGTGCCAGCAGCTTGGAGGTCATCGGGGGAGATACGCAGTATTTT. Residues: CASSLEVIGGDTQYF.

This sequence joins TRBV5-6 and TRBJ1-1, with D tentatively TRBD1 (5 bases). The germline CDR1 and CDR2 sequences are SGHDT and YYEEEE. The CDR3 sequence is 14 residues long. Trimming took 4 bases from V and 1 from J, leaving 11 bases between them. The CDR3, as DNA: TGTGCCAGCAGCCCGCCCGGGGGGAACACTGAAGCTTTCTTT. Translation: CASSPPGGNTEAFF.

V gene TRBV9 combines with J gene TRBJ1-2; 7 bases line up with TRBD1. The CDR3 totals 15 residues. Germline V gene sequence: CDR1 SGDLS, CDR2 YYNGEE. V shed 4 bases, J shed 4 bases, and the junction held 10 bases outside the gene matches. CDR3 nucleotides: TGTGCCAGCAGCAGCCGGGGGACAGAATCCTATGGCTACACCTTC. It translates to CASSSRGTESYGYTF.

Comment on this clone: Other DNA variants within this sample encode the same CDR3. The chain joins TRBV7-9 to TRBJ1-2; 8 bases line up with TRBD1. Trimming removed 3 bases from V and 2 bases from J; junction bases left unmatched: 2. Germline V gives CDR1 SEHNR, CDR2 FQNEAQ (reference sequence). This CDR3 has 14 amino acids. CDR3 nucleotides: TGTGCCAGCAGCTTGGGGGACAGGAACTATGGCTACACCTTC. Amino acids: CASSLGDRNYGYTF.

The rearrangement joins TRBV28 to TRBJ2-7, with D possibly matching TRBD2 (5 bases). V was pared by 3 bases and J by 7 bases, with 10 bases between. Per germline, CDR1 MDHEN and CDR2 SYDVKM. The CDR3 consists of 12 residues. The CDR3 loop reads CASSLRAREQYF. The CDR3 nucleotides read TGTGCCAGCAGTTTGAGGGCGCGTGAGCAGTACTTC.

CDR3 region: CAIRGQGLGGYTF. DNA for the CDR3: TGTGCCATCCGCGGACAGGGGCTTGGCGGCTACACCTTC. The chain couples TRBV6-1 to TRBJ1-2; 9 bases align to TRBD1. The CDR3 is 13 residues long. Germline values: CDR1 MNHNS, CDR2 SASEGT. With 10 bases clipped from V and 8 bases from J, the junction kept 11 bases outside the gene matches.

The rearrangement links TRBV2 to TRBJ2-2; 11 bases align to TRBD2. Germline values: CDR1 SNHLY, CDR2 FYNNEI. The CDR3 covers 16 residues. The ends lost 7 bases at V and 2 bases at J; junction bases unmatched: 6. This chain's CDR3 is CASTTGLAENTGELFF. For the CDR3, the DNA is TGTGCCAGCACCACGGGACTAGCGGAAAACACCGGGGAGCTGTTTTTT.

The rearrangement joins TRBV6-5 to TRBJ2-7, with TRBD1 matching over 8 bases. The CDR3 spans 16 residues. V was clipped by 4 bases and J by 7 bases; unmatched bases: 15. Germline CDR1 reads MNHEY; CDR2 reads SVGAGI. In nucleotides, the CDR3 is TGTGCCAGCAGTTGGGGGCAATCCGGGACAGGTGAAGAGCAGTACTTC. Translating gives CASSWGQSGTGEEQYF.

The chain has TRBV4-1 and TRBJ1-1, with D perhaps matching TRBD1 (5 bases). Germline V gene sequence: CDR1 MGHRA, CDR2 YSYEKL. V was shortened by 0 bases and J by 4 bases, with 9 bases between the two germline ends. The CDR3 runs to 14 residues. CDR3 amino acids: CASSQDVGGTEAFF. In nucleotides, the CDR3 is TGCGCCAGCAGCCAAGATGTGGGGGGCACTGAAGCTTTCTTT.

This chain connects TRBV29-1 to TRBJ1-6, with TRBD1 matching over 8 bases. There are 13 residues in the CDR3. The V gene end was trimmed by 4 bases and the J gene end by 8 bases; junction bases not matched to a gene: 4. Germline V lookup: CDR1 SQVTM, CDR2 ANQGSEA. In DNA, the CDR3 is TGCAGCGTTGGACAGGGGTTGGATTCACCCCTCCACTTT. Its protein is CSVGQGLDSPLHF.

The CDR3 spells CASSLTQGISGNTIYF. In DNA, the CDR3 is TGTGCCAGCAGCCTAACACAGGGGATCTCTGGAAACACCATATATTTT. V is TRBV7-2 and J is TRBJ1-3; 7 nucleotides align to TRBD1. CDR1 SGHTA and CDR2 FQGNSA come from the germline V gene. The V gene end was trimmed by 5 bases and the J gene end by 0 bases; junction bases not matched to a gene: 7. The CDR3 contains 16 residues.

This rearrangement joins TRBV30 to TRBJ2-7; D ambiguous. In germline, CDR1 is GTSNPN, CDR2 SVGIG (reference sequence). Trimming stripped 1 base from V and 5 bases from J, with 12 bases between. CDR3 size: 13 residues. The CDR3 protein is CAWSAYSSDEQYF. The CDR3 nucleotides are TGTGCCTGGAGTGCGTACAGTTCGGACGAGCAGTACTTC.

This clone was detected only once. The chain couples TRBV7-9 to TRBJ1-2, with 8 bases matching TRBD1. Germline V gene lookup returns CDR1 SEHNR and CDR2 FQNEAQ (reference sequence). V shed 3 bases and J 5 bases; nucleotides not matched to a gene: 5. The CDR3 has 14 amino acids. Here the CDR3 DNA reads TGTGCCAGCAGCTTCCCACAGGGGGGTTATGGCTACACCTTC. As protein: CASSFPQGGYGYTF.

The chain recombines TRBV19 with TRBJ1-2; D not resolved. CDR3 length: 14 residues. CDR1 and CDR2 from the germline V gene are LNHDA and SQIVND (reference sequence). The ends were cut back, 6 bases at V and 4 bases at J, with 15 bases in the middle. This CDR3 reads CASSGEKHRYGYTF. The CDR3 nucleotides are TGTGCCAGTAGCGGTGAGAAGCACCGCTATGGCTACACCTTC.

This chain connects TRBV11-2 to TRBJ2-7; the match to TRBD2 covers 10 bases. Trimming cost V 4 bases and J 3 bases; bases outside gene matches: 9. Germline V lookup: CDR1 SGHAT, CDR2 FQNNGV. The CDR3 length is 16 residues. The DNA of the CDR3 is TGTGCCAGCAGCTCACGGACTAGCGGTGCCTTCTACGAGCAGTACTTC. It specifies CASSSRTSGAFYEQYF.

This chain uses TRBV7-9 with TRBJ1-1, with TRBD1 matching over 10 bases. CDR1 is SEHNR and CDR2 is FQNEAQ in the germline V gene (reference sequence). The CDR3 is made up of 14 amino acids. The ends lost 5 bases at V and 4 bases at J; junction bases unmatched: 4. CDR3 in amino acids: CASSRQGAGTEAFF. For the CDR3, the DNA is TGTGCCAGCAGCAGACAGGGGGCAGGCACTGAAGCTTTCTTT.

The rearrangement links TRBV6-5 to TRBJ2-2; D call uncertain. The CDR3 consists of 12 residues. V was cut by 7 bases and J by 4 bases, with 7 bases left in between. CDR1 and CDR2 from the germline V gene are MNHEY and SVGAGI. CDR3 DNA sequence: TGTGCCAGCACCACGGGCACCGGGGAGCTGTTTTTT. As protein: CASTTGTGELFF.

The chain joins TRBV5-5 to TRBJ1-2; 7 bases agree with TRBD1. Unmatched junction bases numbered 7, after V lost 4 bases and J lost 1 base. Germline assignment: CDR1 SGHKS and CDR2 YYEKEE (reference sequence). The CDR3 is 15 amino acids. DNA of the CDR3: TGTGCCAGCAGCACCGACAGGGTAGGTAACTATGGCTACACCTTC. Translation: CASSTDRVGNYGYTF.

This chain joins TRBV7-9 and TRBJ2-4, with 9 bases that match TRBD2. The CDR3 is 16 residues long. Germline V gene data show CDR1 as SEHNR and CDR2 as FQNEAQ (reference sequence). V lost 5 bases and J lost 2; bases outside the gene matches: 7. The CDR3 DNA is TGTGCCAGCAGCACGTATAGCGGGGGCTCCAAAAACATTCAGTACTTC. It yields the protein CASSTYSGGSKNIQYF.

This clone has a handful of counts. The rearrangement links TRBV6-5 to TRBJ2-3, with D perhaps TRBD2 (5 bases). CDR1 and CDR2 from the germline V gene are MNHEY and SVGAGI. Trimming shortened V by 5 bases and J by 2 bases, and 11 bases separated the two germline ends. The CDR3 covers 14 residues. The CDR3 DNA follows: TGTGCCAGCAGTACTTTGGACTTCACAGATACGCAGTATTTT. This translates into CASSTLDFTDTQYF.

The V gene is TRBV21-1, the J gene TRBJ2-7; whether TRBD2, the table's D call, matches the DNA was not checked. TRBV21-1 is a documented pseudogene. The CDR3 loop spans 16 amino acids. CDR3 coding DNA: TGTGCCAGCAGCAAAGGGCGGGGGCGGAGCTCCTACGAGCAGTACTTC. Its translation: CASSKGRGRSSYEQYF.